The next 32 T cell receptor beta chains were all read from a single sample in a study of cytomegalovirus exposure and HLA in healthy donors. The PCR was carried out with 60 Vbeta primers and 13 Jbeta primers. Assay: immunoSEQ multiplex PCR; the TCRdb copy retains only in-frame clones and omits some. The repertoire has under 200,000 clones, roughly two thirds of them found once; the top ten carry about 2.5%. The sample comprised PBMCs. The receptors were sampled from a woman aged 35 to 49 in good health and CMV-seropositive.

J is TRBJ2-3 and V is TRBV7-9, with TRBD2 matching 13 bases. Germline CDR1 and CDR2: SEHNR and FQNEAQ (reference sequence). The length of the CDR3 is 16 residues. V lost 5 bases, J lost 2 bases, and 4 bases stayed unmatched. CDR3 nucleotides: TGTGCCAGCAGCCCGGGACTAGCGGGATTCACAGATACGCAGTATTTT. Translating it yields CASSPGLAGFTDTQYF.

This sequence joins TRBV28 and TRBJ1-4; D unclear. Trimming removed 3 bases at V and 0 bases at J, with 8 bases between. Germline V gene sequence: CDR1 MDHEN, CDR2 SYDVKM. The CDR3 contains 15 residues. The CDR3 sequence: CASSLSTATNEKLFF. The CDR3 bases are TGTGCCAGCAGTTTGAGTACAGCAACTAATGAAAAACTGTTTTTT. The variable domain in full, completed from reference TRBV28 and TRBJ1-4, reads DVKVTQSSRYLVKRTGEKVFLECVQDMDHENMFWYRQDPGLGLRLIYFSYDVKMKEKGDIPEGYSVSREKKERFSLILESASTNQTSMYLCASSLSTATNEKLFFGSGTQLSVL.

The J gene is TRBJ2-7, the V gene TRBV29-1; a possible D gene is TRBD2 (5 bases). The CDR3 runs 14 residues. CDR1 and CDR2 (germline): SQVTM, ANQGSEA. The V and J ends lost 6 bases and 2 bases respectively, with 17 bases between them. As DNA, the CDR3 is TGCAGCGTGGGTGGTAGGACTTTAGCCTACGAGCAGTACTTC. Protein sequence: CSVGGRTLAYEQYF.

V and J are TRBV6-5 and TRBJ1-5, with TRBD1 identical over 7 bases. CDR3 length equals 13 residues. The junction had 8 bases not matched to a gene; V was cut back by 10 bases and J by 5 bases. The germline gives CDR1 MNHEY, CDR2 SVGAGI. CDR3 loop: CATKGGRDQPQHF. DNA for the CDR3: TGTGCCACTAAAGGGGGCAGGGATCAGCCCCAGCATTTT.

The chain recombines TRBV18 with TRBJ1-4; 7 bases fit TRBD1. CDR1 and CDR2 (germline): KGHSH, LQKENI. This CDR3 comprises 15 residues. Trimming at V came to 4 bases and at J to 5 bases, leaving 7 bases not matched to a gene. The CDR3 DNA is TGTGCCAGCTCACTACAGACAGGGCGGAATGAAAAACTGTTTTTT. As protein: CASSLQTGRNEKLFF.

This chain links TRBV11-3 with TRBJ2-1; D is possibly TRBD2 (6 bases). This CDR3 spans 15 amino acids. CDR1 is SGHNT, CDR2 YENEEA, per germline. V was trimmed by 0 bases and J by 5 bases, leaving 11 bases between them. In DNA form, the CDR3 reads TGTGCCAGCAGCTTAGATAGCGGAAAAAACAATGAGCAGTTCTTC. The encoded protein is CASSLDSGKNNEQFF.

The CDR3 is CASSSYSMNTEAFF. The CDR3 bases are TGTGCCAGCAGTTCTTACAGTATGAACACTGAAGCTTTCTTT. The chain combines TRBV6-5 with TRBJ1-1; D unclear. Trimming cost V 4 bases and J 0 bases, with 9 bases left between them. Germline V lookup: CDR1 MNHEY, CDR2 SVGAGI. This CDR3 region has 14 residues.

On this clone itself: The junction departs from germline at one end; a sequencing error may be responsible. V is TRBV2 and J is TRBJ1-2; 8 bases match TRBD1. Germline-derived CDR1 and CDR2 are SNHLY and FYNNEI. This CDR3 comprises 12 residues. CDR3 nucleotide sequence: TGTGCCAGCATTGCAGGGGGCTATGGCTACGCCTTC. Residues: CASIAGGYGYAF. The variable domain in full, completed from reference TRBV2 and TRBJ1-2, reads EPEVTQTPSHQVTQMGQEVILRCVPISNHLYFYWYRQILGQKVEFLVSFYNNEISEKSEIFDDQFSVERPDGSNFTLKIRSTKLEDSAMYFCASIAGGYGYAFGSGTRLTVV.

The genes are TRBV6-6 and TRBJ1-4, with 8 bases that match TRBD1. With V trimmed by 0 bases and J by 7 bases, 1 base remained unmatched. This CDR3 contains 14 residues. Germline lookup yields CDR1 MNHNY and CDR2 SVGAGI (reference sequence). The CDR3 coding sequence is TGTGCCAGCAGTTACTCCGGGACAGGTGAAAAACTGTTTTTT. Its protein product is CASSYSGTGEKLFF.

This clone was detected only a few times. This chain connects TRBV13 to TRBJ1-6; perhaps TRBD1 as D (6 bases). V lost 5 bases, J lost 8 bases, and 13 bases lay in between. This CDR3 contains 14 residues. Germline V gene sequence: CDR1 PRHDT, CDR2 FYEKMQ (reference sequence). CDR3 coding DNA: TGTGCCAGCAGCGAGGGACAATTATATTCACCCCTCCACTTT. Protein: CASSEGQLYSPLHF.

This clone appeared a few times. The genes are TRBV9 and TRBJ1-1; tentatively, D is TRBD1 (5 bases). Trimming pared 2 bases from V and 12 bases from J, leaving 17 bases between. The length of the CDR3 is 13 residues. Per germline, CDR1 SGDLS and CDR2 YYNGEE. CDR3 sequence reads: CASSVRIGTETFF. The CDR3 coding sequence is TGTGCCAGCAGCGTTCGCATTGGGACTGAGACTTTCTTT.

This clone came up a few times. The chain uses TRBV7-9 and TRBJ2-2; 8 bases are shared with TRBD2. Germline V lookup: CDR1 SEHNR, CDR2 FQNEAQ (reference sequence). V shed 5 bases and J 7 bases; nucleotides not matched to a gene: 12. The CDR3 extends over 16 amino acids. The CDR3 reads CASSAGLVGIHGELFF. The CDR3 DNA reads TGTGCCAGCAGCGCGGGACTAGTAGGCATCCACGGGGAGCTGTTTTTT.

The chain carries TRBV7-9 and TRBJ1-4, with 8 bases that match TRBD1. Losses at the gene ends were 1 base for V and 0 bases for J; bases not matched to a gene: 7. Germline CDR1 is SEHNR and CDR2 is FQNEAQ (reference sequence). This CDR3 is built from 18 residues. CDR3 residues: CASSLGGTGPATNEKLFF. DNA for the CDR3: TGTGCCAGCAGCTTAGGAGGGACAGGACCTGCAACTAATGAAAAACTGTTTTTT.

The chain employs TRBV9 and TRBJ2-3; 11 bases match TRBD2. Trimming took 4 bases from V and 4 from J; bases not matched to a gene: 8. Germline loops: CDR1 SGDLS, CDR2 YYNGEE. The CDR3 runs to 16 residues. Here the CDR3 reads CASSSVAGGPADTQYF. CDR3 in DNA: TGTGCCAGCAGCTCCGTAGCGGGGGGGCCCGCAGATACGCAGTATTTT.

The chain has TRBV5-1 and TRBJ2-1; D is uncertain. The germline CDR1 and CDR2 sequences are SGHRS and YFSETQ. This CDR3 has 13 residues. Deletions cut 1 base from V and 6 bases from J, with 8 bases between. This CDR3 is CASSLFQSNEQFF. CDR3 DNA sequence: TGCGCCAGCAGCTTGTTTCAGTCCAATGAGCAGTTCTTC.

The V call is TRBV6-6, the J call TRBJ2-7; 11 nucleotides match TRBD2. J lost 0 bases, V lost 7 bases, and 5 bases had no gene match. The CDR3 consists of 15 residues. CDR1 and CDR2 (germline): MNHNY, SVGAGI (reference sequence). The CDR3 protein is CASNRLAGSSYEQYF. DNA for the CDR3: TGTGCCAGCAACAGACTAGCGGGGAGCTCCTACGAGCAGTACTTC.

Written as DNA, the CDR3 is TGTGCCGCTCGTGGGATAGGGGGCTTAGAGCAGTACTTC. This encodes CAARGIGGLEQYF. This chain connects TRBV6-1 to TRBJ2-7; TRBD1 matches at 7 bases. This CDR3 has 13 amino acids. V lost 11 bases and J lost 7; bases outside the gene matches: 14. Germline loops: CDR1 MNHNS, CDR2 SASEGT.

The chain is built from TRBV4-3 and TRBJ2-7; TRBD1 is a possible D gene (6 bases). The CDR3 is 15 residues long. Germline V CDR1 and CDR2: LGHNA, YSLEER. V was pared by 0 bases and J by 4 bases, with 13 bases between. CDR3 sequence (DNA): TGCGCCAGCAGCCAAGATGCCAGGGGTAGTTACGAGCAGTACTTC. Residues: CASSQDARGSYEQYF.

This clone was seen once. The rearrangement links TRBV19 to TRBJ1-5; tentative D call: TRBD1 (5 bases). CDR1 and CDR2 (germline): LNHDA, SQIVND (reference sequence). V dropped 5 bases and J dropped 5 bases, with 16 bases sitting between them. The CDR3 is 15 amino acids. The CDR3 here is CASSWTGPGDQPQHF. CDR3 DNA sequence: TGTGCCAGTAGTTGGACCGGTCCGGGGGATCAGCCCCAGCATTTT.

The J gene is TRBJ2-7, the V gene TRBV7-3, with 9 positions matching TRBD1. The ends lost 0 bases at V and 10 bases at J; junction bases unmatched: 7. CDR1 is SGHTA, CDR2 FQGTGA, per germline. This CDR3 has 14 amino acids. CDR3 residues: CASSLTGTGSLQYF. DNA of the CDR3: TGTGCCAGCAGCTTAACCGGGACAGGGTCCCTTCAGTACTTC.

The rearrangement uses TRBV4-1 and TRBJ2-1, with 10 nucleotides matching TRBD2. CDR3 length equals 16 residues. V gave up 3 bases and J gave up 6 bases; unmatched junction bases: 8. Germline loops: CDR1 MGHRA, CDR2 YSYEKL. The CDR3 coding sequence is TGCGCCAGCAGCCATGCGGTAAGCGGGGGGGCCAATGAGCAGTTCTTC. It translates to CASSHAVSGGANEQFF.

The chain has TRBV28 and TRBJ2-7; TRBD2 agrees at 12 bases. CDR3 length: 15 residues. The V segment lost 6 bases and the J segment 1 base; nucleotides outside the gene matches: 4. The germline V gene encodes CDR1 MDHEN and CDR2 SYDVKM. CDR3 sequence: CASSATSGGSYEQYF. CDR3 bases: TGTGCCAGCAGCGCGACTAGCGGGGGTTCCTACGAGCAGTACTTC.

The rearrangement uses TRBV10-3 and TRBJ2-7, with D maybe TRBD1 (5 bases). Deletions cut 3 bases from V and 3 bases from J, with 12 bases between. This CDR3 has 14 residues. Germline CDR1 is ENHRY and CDR2 is SYGVKD. CDR3 in DNA: TGTGCCATCAGTGATGGGCAGGGCGTCTACGAGCAGTACTTC. Residues: CAISDGQGVYEQYF.

V usage is TRBV19 and J usage is TRBJ2-7; maybe TRBD2 (6 bases). Trimming stripped 3 bases from V and 1 base from J, with 13 bases between. The CDR3 runs to 15 residues. CDR1 LNHDA and CDR2 SQIVND come from the germline V gene (reference sequence). CDR3 loop: CASSMAGTLSYEQYF. The DNA of the CDR3 is TGTGCCAGTAGTATGGCGGGAACCCTATCCTACGAGCAGTACTTC.

V usage is TRBV5-8 and J usage is TRBJ1-3; TRBD1 agrees at 9 bases. Germline V gene data show CDR1 as SGHTS and CDR2 as YDEGEE. There are 15 residues in the CDR3. V lost 0 bases and J lost 3; bases outside the gene matches: 1. The CDR3 nucleotides are TGTGCCAGCAGCTTGGGGACAGGGGTTGGAAACACCATATATTTT. This translates into CASSLGTGVGNTIYF.

The chain links TRBV7-9 to TRBJ1-5, with 8 bases that match TRBD1. The CDR3 consists of 15 residues. The V segment lost 2 bases and the J segment 3 bases; nucleotides outside the gene matches: 3. Germline V lookup: CDR1 SEHNR, CDR2 FQNEAQ (reference sequence). The CDR3 coding sequence is TGTGCCAGCAGCTTACCAGGGGGCAACAATCAGCCCCAGCATTTT. Its translation: CASSLPGGNNQPQHF.

The chain links TRBV28 to TRBJ2-1; 13 bases match TRBD2. Trimming took 8 bases from V and 1 from J; bases not matched to a gene: 11. The CDR3 has 18 residues. Germline CDR1 is MDHEN and CDR2 is SYDVKM. The CDR3 is CASRRGTSGGGSYNEQFF. The CDR3 DNA sequence: TGTGCCAGCCGCAGGGGAACTAGCGGGGGGGGGTCCTACAATGAGCAGTTCTTC. Complete variable domain (other parts from reference TRBV28 and TRBJ2-1): DVKVTQSSRYLVKRTGEKVFLECVQDMDHENMFWYRQDPGLGLRLIYFSYDVKMKEKGDIPEGYSVSREKKERFSLILESASTNQTSMYLCASRRGTSGGGSYNEQFFGPGTRLTVL.

The CDR3 loop is CASSLEVQKYF. Here the CDR3 DNA reads TGTGCCAGCAGCTTAGAAGTTCAGAAGTACTTC. The rearrangement joins TRBV7-2 to TRBJ2-7; D unclear. V gave up 1 base and J gave up 11 bases, with 9 bases separating them. Germline V CDR1 and CDR2: SGHTA, FQGNSA. The CDR3 contains 11 residues.

The chain links TRBV6-6 to TRBJ2-1; D gene uncertain. The CDR3 covers 13 residues. The germline V gene has CDR1 MNHNY and CDR2 SVGAGI (reference sequence). V lost 4 bases and J 4 bases, leaving 8 bases between the germline ends. CDR3 bases: TGTGCCAGCAGTTCGCAGTCTTACAATGAGCAGTTCTTC. Translation gives CASSSQSYNEQFF.

A word on this clone: The junction and the germline gene differ at one end; a read error may be behind it. The chain links TRBV29-1 to TRBJ1-2, with 11 bases matching TRBD1. Germline V lookup: CDR1 SQVTM, CDR2 ANQGSEA. The CDR3 length is 13 residues. In DNA, the CDR3 is TGCAGCGTTCGGGACAGGGGGAACTATGGCTACCCCTTC. Amino acids: CSVRDRGNYGYPF.

The rearrangement uses TRBV28 and TRBJ2-7; TRBD2 aligns across 9 bases. There are 17 residues in the CDR3. V shed 5 bases and J 3 bases; nucleotides not matched to a gene: 14. CDR1 and CDR2 (germline): MDHEN, SYDVKM. CDR3 sequence (DNA): TGTGCCAGCAGTCTGCTGCTATTTGGTAGCGGGAGCTACGAGCAGTACTTC. It yields the protein CASSLLLFGSGSYEQYF.

CDR3 sequence (DNA): TGTGCCAGCAGCTTAACTAGTCCGGGTCAGGGGGAAAGCGACACCGGGGAGCTGTTTTTT. This translates into CASSLTSPGQGESDTGELFF. J is TRBJ2-2 and V is TRBV11-3, with 7 bases aligning to TRBD1. J lost 3 bases, V lost 2 bases, and 18 bases had no gene match. The germline V gene encodes CDR1 SGHNT and CDR2 YENEEA. CDR3 length equals 20 residues.